Here is one T cell receptor (beta chain) with its context. This clone turned up a few times. The antigen this receptor binds is unknown. No much larger clonotype is one base removed from it; base qualities were not supplied. The sample comes from a study of cytomegalovirus exposure and HLA in healthy donors (TCRdb year 2017). Background on the whole study: In an earlier analysis of some 550 of the donors, roughly 300 Gb of sequence data and 90 million to 120 million unique TCR beta sequences from 150 million to 200 million T cells were reported. A later analysis re-analyzed previously published TCR beta repertoires from 500 to 700 donors and added high-resolution HLA genotyping to study TCR occurrence patterns. Typing coverage varied by locus: 629-630 donors for A, B, C, DRB1 and DQB1; more than 500 for DQA1; 600 to 610 for DPA1; fewer than 480 for DPB1. Across about 370 genotyped donors of the cohort, an average of about 240,000 unique TCR beta nucleotide sequences per donor were sequenced, and approximately 17% of those sequences were non-productive. Every repertoire in the discovery cohort had been generated on one and the same sequencing platform. In addition to the first cohort of around 670 subjects, a separate validation cohort of 100 to 150 different subjects was used. In a later genetic analysis, genome-wide SNP genotypes for 398 of the 666 donors were used, and that subset was treated as a discovery cohort. Donor age, sex, ethnicity and CMV serostatus were compiled together with the repertoire data. To decide whether each TCR beta V gene segment behaved as functional or pseudogenic, an earlier analysis of some 600 of the donors relied on high-throughput TCR beta sequencing. Roughly 310 gigabases of sequencing data and roughly 90 million unique TCR sequences were included in an early release covering 550 to 800 HLA-typed donors. The later analysis used no new phenotypic data to find candidate immune exposures, relying instead on TCR beta sequences and their occurrence across donors. The study aimed to test whether signatures of past pathogen exposure could be identified by cataloging public T cell receptors. Because of strong linkage in the cohort, five DR-DQ haplotypes were treated as single units for association and clustering. High-throughput TCR immunosequencing, statistical association of individual TCRs with disease status, and machine learning were combined to predict cytomegalovirus infection status. HLA typing covered class I and class II loci at four-digit resolution. The study profiled the T cell repertoires of 550 to 700 subjects by immunosequencing and related them to cytomegalovirus serostatus. The genetic ancestry cluster associated with self-reported Caucasian donors included over 80% of the roughly 380 genotyped donors.

V gives up 2 bases and J gives up 1 base, and the segment between their germline ends measures 6 bases. CDR1 and CDR2 are drawn from the germline V gene (reference sequence): SEHNR, FQNEAQ. CDR3 length: 14 amino acids, cysteine to phenylalanine. Only the CDR3 part of the read is kept: 42 bases, read in frame from the first base. Preparation of the library involved the immunoSEQ multiplex PCR assay. A mixture of 60 forward primers for TCR Vbeta segments and 13 reverse primers for TCR Jbeta segments was used in the multiplex PCR. Amplification of the CDR3 region of rearranged TCR beta genes was performed with a multiplex PCR assay on genomic DNA. On the Illumina HiSeq System, the amplified TCR beta libraries were sequenced as 87-base-pair reads. Regarding the original processing steps: A later analysis tallied roughly 78 million unique TCR beta chains across the 660 or so repertoires, and about 12 million of those chains were shared by two or more donors. Raw reads were error-corrected and collapsed into unique sequences by a nearest-neighbor algorithm in which closely related sequences were merged to remove PCR and sequencing errors. To assign V, D and J gene segments, CDR3 sequences were aligned to IMGT reference sequences. For a sequence to be retained, a match of at least six nucleotides was required to both a V gene segment and a J gene segment. Rearrangements were called productive when the CDR3 lacked stop codons and stayed in frame with V and J; all others were non-productive. Following IMGT convention, CDR3 was defined as the stretch from the second conserved V-encoded cysteine up to the conserved J-encoded phenylalanine. The earlier analysis of a few hundred of the donors excluded sequences that lacked an unambiguous match to a single V gene segment. In an earlier analysis of 587 of the donors, a V segment was called functional when productive rearrangements were above 56.7%, and segregating when the standard deviation between donors exceeded 5%. A statistical classification framework was developed to diagnose cytomegalovirus status using the catalog of TCR beta chain sequences. V and J gene assignment, in a later analysis, came from comparing TCR nucleotide sequences with IMGT/GENE-DB human TR gene sequences. A later analysis assigned CDR3 sequences and most-parsimonious VDJ recombination scenarios with the TCRdist pipeline. In a later analysis, each TCR beta chain was defined by its CDR3 amino acid sequence together with its V-gene family, and reads lacking a unique V-gene family were excluded. As a way to deal with suspected cross-contamination and a sequencing artifact, a later analysis dropped nearly 600 nucleotide sequences that were highly shared and had low generation probability. A later analysis calculated a clonal expansion index for each public chain from normalized within-repertoire ranks of inferred template counts. A later analysis computed generation probabilities with a VDJ recombination model fitted to out-of-frame rearrangements, and checked the results against IGoR. In a later analysis, hypergeometric tests were used to score TCR-TCR, TCR-HLA and TCR-CMV co-occurrence, with a repertoire-size bias correction applied to TCR pairs. To estimate false discovery rates, a later analysis permuted the HLA or CMV assignments 20 times. In a later analysis, co-occurring TCRs were grouped with DBSCAN, and TCRdist sequence similarity was added when clustering was performed within HLA-allele-positive subsets. Repertoires with fewer than 30,000 or more than 120,000 public chains were left out of co-occurrence clustering, as were five repertoires with anomalous nucleotide sharing. Sourced from immuneACCESS, this table was stored by TCRdb with only in-frame sequences that have V and J called. A share of the clones is absent; for the studies checked, an unresolved V gene accounts for under half, and the remainder has no known explanation. The V and J calls and clone size were taken over from that table, and D and trimming were inferred from the DNA. This sample has around 150,000 clones in its table, and approximately 76% of those were observed once. The ten largest make up approximately 1.4% of the sample.

Summary of the overall study and its limitations: The study gave a list of more than 150 TCR beta chains associated with cytomegalovirus. Specific HLA alleles were associated with 15,000 to 20,000 TCR beta sequences at a false discovery rate of 0.05 in a later analysis. In a later analysis, TCR association rates were found to vary across HLA loci, with the most associated TCRs seen for DRB1 alleles and the fewest for HLA-C alleles. In both the original and validation cohorts, the classifier was reported to diagnose cytomegalovirus status with high specificity and sensitivity. Roughly uniform sequencing depth across donors was assumed in presence/absence analyses, although this assumption may not hold. The only immune exposure information available for the cohort was CMV serostatus. Compared with the approximately 670-donor mean, donors in an Asian-associated ancestry cluster had fewer N-insertions in productive TCRs, according to a later genetic analysis. Only TCR beta chains were sequenced in this cohort, and the absence of alpha or paired-chain data limited detectable features. Because some donors lacked HLA typing at each locus, the association tests relied only on the typed subset. According to a later analysis, most CMV-associated TCR beta chains appeared to be HLA-restricted, and the HLA associations seemed to be driven largely by CMV exposure. A later analysis found that HLA-associated TCR beta chains were more clonally expanded and had lower generation probabilities than equally common non-associated chains. Because counts were too low, roughly 16 rarely observed V segments, including chromosome 9 orphons, were left out of the earlier analysis of about 500 of the donors. A later genetic analysis associated a missense DCLRE1C variant with V-gene and J-gene trimming of TCR beta chains, and an independent cohort replicated the association. Correlated functional status among segregating V segments might reflect linkage disequilibrium, but an unknown experimental factor could not be ruled out. Most TCR sequences were seen in very few donors, while some public TCRs were found in many individuals. Broadly in line with IMGT annotations, most TCR beta V segments showed up in productive rearrangements about 87% or about 30% of the time in an earlier analysis of 587 of the donors. In vitro tests confirmed that a few of the cytomegalovirus-associated TCR beta chains recognize cytomegalovirus antigens. Assigning TCR associations to individual alleles was difficult when HLA alleles, especially DR and DQ, strongly co-occurred. According to a later analysis, parvovirus B19, influenza, CMV and Epstein-Barr virus appeared linked to several top co-occurrence clusters. The authors suggested that the approach could potentially be extended to other disease states and immunological phenotypes. A further reported finding was that TCR beta sequences accurately predicted the HLA-A and HLA-B alleles for most subjects in the first cohort. Because the 87-base-pair reads could not distinguish some IMGT-functional V segments, including TRBV6-2 and TRBV6-3, those segments were excluded. A cluster of highly shared sequence variants was judged likely to represent a technical artifact of the sequencing pipeline.

In total, roughly 670 healthy bone marrow donors made up the cohort. All cohort members were sampled while nominally healthy, although unrecorded immune exposures were likely present. The donor was CMV seronegative and belonged to the group of more than 300 seronegative cohort members. A peripheral blood sample was provided by each donor, and peripheral blood mononuclear cells were used for TCR beta sequencing. Genomic DNA extraction from the blood cell samples was performed with the Qiagen DNeasy Blood Extraction Kit. The chain couples TRBV7-9 to TRBJ1-3, with the D segment identity uncertain. Material: PBMCs. This receptor was identified in a man between 60 and 75 years old in good health and CMV-seronegative. The bases read TGTGCCAGCAGCTTATCAGCGTCTGGAAACACCATATATTTT. It translates as CASSLSASGNTIYF. The CDR3 plus the reference TRBV7-9 and TRBJ1-3 genes for the other parts give the full variable domain: DTGVSQNPRHKITKRGQNVTFRCDPISEHNRLYWYRQTLGQGPEFLTYFQNEAQLEKSRLLSDRFSAERPKGSFSTLEIQRTEQGDSAMYLCASSLSASGNTIYFGEGSWLTVV.